This T cell receptor (beta chain) emerged from a study of blood T cell repertoires in COVID-19. Turning to the study itself: T cells, B-cell-depleted T cells, or PBMCs provided the cDNA or gDNA that served as material.

CDR3 length: 15 amino acids. Germline lookup yields CDR1 SGHNT and CDR2 YYREEE (reference sequence). V lost 4 bases and J lost 4; bases outside the gene matches: 8. The study recruited people aged about 18 to 89 years across approximately 24 US areas. Clinical history as reported by participants underpinned cohort assignment. Some clones are missing from TCRdb's copy, which holds only in-frame ones; the method was immunoSEQ multiplex PCR. The table shows 200,000 to 300,000 clones, with approximately 86% occurring only once. The chain combines TRBV5-4 with TRBJ2-3; 8 nucleotides match TRBD1. Specimen: PBMCs or T cells enriched from blood (not recorded which). This receptor was identified in a woman aged 18-29 years who had recovered from COVID-19. The DNA of the CDR3 is TGTGCCAGCAGCCCGCCGGGACAGGACGCAGATACGCAGTATTTT. This codes for CASSPPGQDADTQYF.